A few counts support the clone carrying this T cell receptor (beta chain). The data were obtained in a study of T cells in Graves' hyperthyroidism and ophthalmopathy. TCR beta CDR3 regions were amplified from RNA transcripts. Using the HTBI primer set, a first-round RT-PCR was run on the TCR CDR3. One entry per CDR3 protein, called by TCRdb with MiXCR from the multiplex PCR reads. This table has about 480,000 distinct CDR3 sequences, approximately 25% appearing once. Active moderate-to-severe ophthalmopathy, Clinical Activity Score at least 3, NOSPECS at least 4, under 3 months' duration. Any patient presenting with uncontrolled infection, other autoimmune disease, pregnancy or lactation was left out. Clinical symptoms, serum thyroxine and TRAb, thyroid ultrasound and orbital computed tomography together formed the diagnostic basis. The PBMCs studied were ones that came from roughly 9.4 ml fresh peripheral blood.

The CDR3 runs to 13 residues. CDR1 is LGHDT and CDR2 is YNNKEL in the germline V gene (reference sequence). J was trimmed by 3 bases and V by 3 bases; bases with no gene match: 1. The chain employs TRBV3-1 and TRBJ2-5, with 7 bases matching TRBD1. The sequenced material came from blood. The clonotype comes from a woman aged 25 to 39 with Graves' ophthalmopathy. The CDR3 DNA reads TGTGCCAGCAGCCACGGGACAGAAGAGACCCAGTACTTC. It yields the protein CASSHGTEETQYF.